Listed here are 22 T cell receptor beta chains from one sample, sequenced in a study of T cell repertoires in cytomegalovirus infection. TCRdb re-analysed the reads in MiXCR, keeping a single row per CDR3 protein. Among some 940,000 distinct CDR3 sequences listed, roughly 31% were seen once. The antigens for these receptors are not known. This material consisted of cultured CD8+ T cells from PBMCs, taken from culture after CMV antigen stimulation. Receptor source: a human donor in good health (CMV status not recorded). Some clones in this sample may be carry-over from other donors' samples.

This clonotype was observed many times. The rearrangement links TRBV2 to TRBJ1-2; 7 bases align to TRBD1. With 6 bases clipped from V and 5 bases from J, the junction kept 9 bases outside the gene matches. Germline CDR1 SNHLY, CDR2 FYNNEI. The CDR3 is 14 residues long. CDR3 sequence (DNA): TGTGCCAGCAGCTCCAGTGGGACAGAATATGGCTACACCTTC. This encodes CASSSSGTEYGYTF.

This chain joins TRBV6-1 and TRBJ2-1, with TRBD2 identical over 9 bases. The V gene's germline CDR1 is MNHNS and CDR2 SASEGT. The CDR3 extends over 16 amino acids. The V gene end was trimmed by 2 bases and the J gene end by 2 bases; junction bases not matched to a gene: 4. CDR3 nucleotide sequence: TGTGCCAGCAGTGAATGGGCTAGCGGGGCCTACAATGAGCAGTTCTTC. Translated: CASSEWASGAYNEQFF.

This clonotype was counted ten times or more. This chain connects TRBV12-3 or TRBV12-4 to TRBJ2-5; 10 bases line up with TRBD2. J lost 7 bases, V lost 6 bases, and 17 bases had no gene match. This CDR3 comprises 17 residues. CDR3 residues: CASSLPIGTSDHGTQYF. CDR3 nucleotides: TGTGCCAGCAGCCTCCCTATAGGGACTAGCGATCATGGGACCCAGTACTTC.

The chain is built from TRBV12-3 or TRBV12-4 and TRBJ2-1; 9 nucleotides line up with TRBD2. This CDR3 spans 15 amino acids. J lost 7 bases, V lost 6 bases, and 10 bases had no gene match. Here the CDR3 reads CASSGSSGARNEQFF. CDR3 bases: TGTGCCAGCAGCGGCTCTAGCGGGGCGAGGAATGAGCAGTTCTTC.

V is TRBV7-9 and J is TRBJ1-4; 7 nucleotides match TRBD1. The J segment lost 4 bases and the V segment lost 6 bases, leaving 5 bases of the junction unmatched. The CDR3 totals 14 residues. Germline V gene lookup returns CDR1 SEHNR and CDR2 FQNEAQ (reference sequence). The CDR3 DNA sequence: TGTGCCAGCAGGGGGGGACAGAGTAATGAAAAACTGTTTTTT. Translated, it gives CASRGGQSNEKLFF.

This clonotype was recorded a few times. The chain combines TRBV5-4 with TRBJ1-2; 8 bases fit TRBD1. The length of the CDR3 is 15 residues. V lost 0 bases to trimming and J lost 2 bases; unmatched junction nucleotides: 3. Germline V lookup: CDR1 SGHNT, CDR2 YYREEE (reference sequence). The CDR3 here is CASSLGQGLNYGYTF. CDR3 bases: TGTGCCAGCAGCTTGGGACAGGGGTTAAACTATGGCTACACCTTC.

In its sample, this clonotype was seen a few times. In DNA form, the CDR3 reads TGTGCCAGCAGTTACAGGAGCAATCAGCCCCAGCATTTT. This sequence encodes CASSYRSNQPQHF. The chain carries TRBV12-3 or TRBV12-4 and TRBJ1-5; D is possibly TRBD1 (5 bases). The CDR3 spans 13 residues. V shed 4 bases and J shed 1 base, with 5 bases lying between them.

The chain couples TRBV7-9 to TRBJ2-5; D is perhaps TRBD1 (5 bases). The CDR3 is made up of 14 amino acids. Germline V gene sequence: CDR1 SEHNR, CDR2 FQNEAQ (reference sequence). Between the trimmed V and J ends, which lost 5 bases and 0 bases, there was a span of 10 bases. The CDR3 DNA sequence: TGTGCCAGCAGCCCACAGGTGTACCAAGAGACCCAGTACTTC. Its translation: CASSPQVYQETQYF.

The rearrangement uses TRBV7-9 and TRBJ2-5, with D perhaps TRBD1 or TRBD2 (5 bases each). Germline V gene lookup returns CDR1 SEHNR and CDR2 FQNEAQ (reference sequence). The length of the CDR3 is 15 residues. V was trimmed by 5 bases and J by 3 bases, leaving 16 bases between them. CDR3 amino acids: CASSPERGPKETQYF. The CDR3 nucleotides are TGTGCCAGCAGCCCGGAGAGGGGCCCTAAAGAGACCCAGTACTTC. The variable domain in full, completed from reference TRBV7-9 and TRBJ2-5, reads DTGVSQNPRHKITKRGQNVTFRCDPISEHNRLYWYRQTLGQGPEFLTYFQNEAQLEKSRLLSDRFSAERPKGSFSTLEIQRTEQGDSAMYLCASSPERGPKETQYFGPGTRLLVL.

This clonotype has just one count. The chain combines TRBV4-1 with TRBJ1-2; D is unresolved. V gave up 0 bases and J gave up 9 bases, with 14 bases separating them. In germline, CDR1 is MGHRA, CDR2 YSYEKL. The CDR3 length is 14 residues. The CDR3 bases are TGCGCCAGCAGCCAAGATCATCTCCCAGCCAGCTACACCTTC. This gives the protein CASSQDHLPASYTF.

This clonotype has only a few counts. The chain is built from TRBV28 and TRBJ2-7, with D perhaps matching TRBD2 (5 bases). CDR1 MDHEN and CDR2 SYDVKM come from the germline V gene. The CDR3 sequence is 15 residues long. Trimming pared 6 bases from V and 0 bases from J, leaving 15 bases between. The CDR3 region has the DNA TGTGCCAGCAGCCCTACAGACTATCGCTCCTACGAGCAGTACGTC. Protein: CASSPTDYRSYEQYV.

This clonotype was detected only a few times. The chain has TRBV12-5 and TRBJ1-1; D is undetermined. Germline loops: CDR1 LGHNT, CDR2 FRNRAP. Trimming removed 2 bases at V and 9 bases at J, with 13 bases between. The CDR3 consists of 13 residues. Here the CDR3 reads CASGLTVVGKAFF. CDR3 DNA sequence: TGTGCTAGTGGTTTGACAGTCGTTGGCAAAGCTTTCTTT.

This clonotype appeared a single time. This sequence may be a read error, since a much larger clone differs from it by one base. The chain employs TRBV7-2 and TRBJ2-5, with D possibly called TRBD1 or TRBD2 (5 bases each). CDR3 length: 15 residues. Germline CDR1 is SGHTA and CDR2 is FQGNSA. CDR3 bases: TGTGCCAGCAGCTTAGCGCTCGGGGACCAAGAGACCCGGTACTTC. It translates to CASSLALGDQETRYF.

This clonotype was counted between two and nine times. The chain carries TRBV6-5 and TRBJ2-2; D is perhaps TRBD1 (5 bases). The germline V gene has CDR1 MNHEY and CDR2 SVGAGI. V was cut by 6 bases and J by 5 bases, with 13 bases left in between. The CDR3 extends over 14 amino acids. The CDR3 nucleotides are TGTGCCAGCAGAGGAGCAGGGATGACCGGGGAGCTGTTTTTT. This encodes CASRGAGMTGELFF.

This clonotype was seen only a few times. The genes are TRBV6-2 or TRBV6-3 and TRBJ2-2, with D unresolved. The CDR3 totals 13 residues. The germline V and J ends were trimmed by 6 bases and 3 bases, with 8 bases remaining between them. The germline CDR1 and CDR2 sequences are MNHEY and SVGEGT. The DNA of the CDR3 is TGTGCCAGCAGCTACCTGGACACCGGGGAGCTGTTTTTT. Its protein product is CASSYLDTGELFF.

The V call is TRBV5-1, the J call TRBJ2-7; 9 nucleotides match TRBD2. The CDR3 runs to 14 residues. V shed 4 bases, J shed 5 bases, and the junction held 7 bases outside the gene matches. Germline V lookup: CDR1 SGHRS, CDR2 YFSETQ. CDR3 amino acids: CASSQTSGTDEQYF. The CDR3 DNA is TGCGCCAGCAGCCAGACTAGCGGTACCGACGAGCAGTACTTC.

The CDR3 region has the DNA TGTGCCAGCAGGCGACAGGAAGGATCGGGGACTGAAGCTTTCTTT. It encodes CASRRQEGSGTEAFF. The chain couples TRBV6-5 to TRBJ1-1; tentatively, D is TRBD1 (6 bases). Trimming shortened V by 6 bases and J by 5 bases, and 19 bases separated the two germline ends. The CDR3 covers 15 residues. From germline, CDR1 is MNHEY and CDR2 SVGAGI.

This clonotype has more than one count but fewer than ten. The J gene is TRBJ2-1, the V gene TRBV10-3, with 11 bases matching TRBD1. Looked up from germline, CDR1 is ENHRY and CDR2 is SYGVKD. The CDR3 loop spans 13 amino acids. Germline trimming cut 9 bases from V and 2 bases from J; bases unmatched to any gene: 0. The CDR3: CAMGQGAYNEQFF. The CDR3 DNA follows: TGTGCCATGGGACAGGGGGCCTACAATGAGCAGTTCTTC.

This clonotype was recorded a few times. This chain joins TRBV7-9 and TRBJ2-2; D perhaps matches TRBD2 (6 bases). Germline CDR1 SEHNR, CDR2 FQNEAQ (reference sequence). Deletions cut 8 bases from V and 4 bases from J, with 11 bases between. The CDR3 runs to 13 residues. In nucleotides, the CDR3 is TGTGCCAGCCGCGGGGCTGGCACCGGGGAGCTGTTTTTT. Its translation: CASRGAGTGELFF.

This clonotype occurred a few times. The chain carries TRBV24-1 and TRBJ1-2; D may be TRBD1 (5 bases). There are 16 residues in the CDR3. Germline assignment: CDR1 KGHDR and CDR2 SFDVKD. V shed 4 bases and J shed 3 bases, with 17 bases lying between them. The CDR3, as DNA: TGTGCCACCAGTGAGGGTCGAGGGACGTACTACTATGGCTACACCTTC. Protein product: CATSEGRGTYYYGYTF.

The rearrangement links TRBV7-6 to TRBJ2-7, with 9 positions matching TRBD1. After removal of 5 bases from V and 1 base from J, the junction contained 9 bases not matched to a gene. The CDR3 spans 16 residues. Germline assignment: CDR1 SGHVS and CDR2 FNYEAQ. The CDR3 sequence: CASSPNWTGVSYEQYF. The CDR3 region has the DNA TGTGCCAGCAGCCCCAACTGGACAGGGGTATCCTACGAGCAGTACTTC.

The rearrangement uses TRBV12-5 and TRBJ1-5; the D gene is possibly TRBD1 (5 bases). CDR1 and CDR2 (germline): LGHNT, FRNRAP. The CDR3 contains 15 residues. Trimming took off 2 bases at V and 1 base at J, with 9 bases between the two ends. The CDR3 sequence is CASGLSRDSNQPQHF. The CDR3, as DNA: TGTGCTAGTGGTTTGTCCCGGGACAGCAATCAGCCCCAGCATTTT.